Below, one TCR beta chain is given with its context. The sample originates from a study of shared T cell receptors in the human thymus. Some clones are missing from TCRdb's copy, which holds only in-frame ones; the method was immunoSEQ multiplex PCR. The repertoire consists of some 660,000 clones, with 87% occurring once and the leading ten covering just under 0.0095%. The CDR3 length is 14 residues. Germline CDR1 reads SGHRS; CDR2 reads YFSETQ. Trimming stripped 2 bases from V and 3 bases from J, with 11 bases between. These data are also associated with another study on human thymus T cells. From that report: It was from resections taken during corrective heart surgery that the thymus tissue came. V and J genes seemed to be used with bias in thymic and blood repertoires.

This receptor was obtained from a boy in the first two years of life with a congenital heart defect. The chain uses TRBV5-1 and TRBJ2-5; D is undetermined. The sequencing input was thymocytes. This CDR3 is CASSFLYSEETQYF. The CDR3, as DNA: TGCGCCAGCAGCTTCCTGTATTCTGAAGAGACCCAGTACTTC.